Given below is one T cell receptor beta chain in context. Here immunoSEQ multiplex PCR was the method, and the copy in TCRdb shows in-frame clones only, minus some. The sample shows 70,000 to 100,000 clones, 86% of them seen only once. CDR1 LNHDA and CDR2 SQIVND come from the germline V gene (reference sequence). CDR3 length: 17 residues. With V trimmed by 5 bases and J by 4 bases, 8 bases remained unmatched. The data are from a study of OX40 agonist ivuxolimab in advanced cancers. This receptor was taken from an adult with an advanced solid tumor such as melanoma, head and neck, liver or kidney cancer. The specimen was CD4+ or CD8+ T cells sorted from blood, collected in a trial of the OX40 agonist ivuxolimab. This sequence joins TRBV19 and TRBJ2-2; 12 positions match TRBD2. The CDR3 bases are TGTGCCAGTAGTCTCGCGACTAGCGGGAGTGGCACCGGGGAGCTGTTTTTT. The encoded protein is CASSLATSGSGTGELFF.